Listed below are T cell receptor beta chains from one sample, sequenced in a study of CD8 T cells in ankylosing spondylitis. TCRdb passed the 5' RACE reads through MiXCR, listing each CDR3 protein once. The sample lists fewer than 180,000 distinct CDR3 sequences; roughly 44% were seen once. The sample consisted of synovial fluid, either unsorted or a sorted T cell fraction (not recorded which). These receptors were collected from a male donor with ankylosing spondylitis. The CDR3 runs from the conserved cysteine through the conserved F or W. D genes are given only for firm matches. Rows give clone size only sometimes, using once, few, many, or a class for an expanded clone.

j_call v_call clone_size d_call cdr3_aa cdr3_nt
TRBJ1-6 TRBV4-3 few . CASSQDFGPGAWNSPLHF TGCGCCAGCAGCCAAGATTTCGGCCCGGGTGCTTGGAATTCACCCCTCCACTTT
TRBJ2-1 TRBV9 . . CASSTDTGTQGYNEQFF TGTGCCAGCAGCACAGATACGGGGACTCAGGGGTACAATGAGCAGTTCTTC
TRBJ2-2 TRBV6-5 many . CASSYSMGVNTGELFF TGTGCCAGCAGTTACTCGATGGGTGTCAACACCGGGGAGCTGTTTTTT
TRBJ2-3 TRBV5-1 . . CASSIAAQTWKATDTQYF TGCGCCAGCAGTATAGCGGCCCAGACGTGGAAGGCCACAGATACGCAGTATTTT
TRBJ2-5 TRBV10-3 . TRBD2 CAISPTSATQETQYF TGTGCCATCAGCCCGACTAGCGCCACACAAGAGACCCAGTACTTC
TRBJ2-3 TRBV9 . . CASSVAGVGDTQYF TGTGCCAGCAGCGTAGCAGGGGTGGGAGATACGCAGTATTTT
TRBJ2-3 TRBV4-3 . TRBD2 CASSPPSPRGGTDTQYF TGCGCCAGCAGCCCGCCCTCCCCGCGGGGGGGCACAGATACGCAGTATTTT
TRBJ1-1 TRBV28 . TRBD1 CASSPVTGGLNTEAFF TGTGCCAGCAGCCCGGTAACAGGGGGCTTGAACACTGAAGCTTTCTTT
TRBJ1-5 TRBV12-3/TRBV12-4 . . CASSSRPGGNQPQHF TGTGCCAGCAGTTCGAGGCCAGGTGGCAATCAGCCCCAGCATTTT
TRBJ2-7 TRBV12-3/TRBV12-4 few . CASSSSREQYF TGTGCCAGCAGTTCCAGTCGGGAGCAGTACTTC
TRBJ2-2 TRBV27 . . CASSFQGVNGELFF TGTGCCAGCAGTTTCCAGGGTGTAAACGGGGAGCTGTTTTTT
TRBJ2-2 TRBV4-3 . . CASSQDHRTPTGELFF TGCGCCAGCAGCCAAGATCACAGGACACCCACCGGGGAGCTGTTTTTT
TRBJ2-7 TRBV12-3/TRBV12-4 . TRBD1 CASSFPGGNYEQYF TGTGCCAGCAGTTTTCCAGGGGGCAACTACGAGCAGTACTTC
TRBJ2-5 TRBV15 . TRBD1 CATSRVRTGGAETQYF TGTGCCACCAGCAGAGTCCGGACAGGGGGCGCAGAGACCCAGTACTTC
TRBJ2-1 TRBV4-3 . . CASSPTGGGSYNEQFF TGCGCCAGCAGCCCCACGGGGGGCGGGAGTTACAATGAGCAGTTCTTC
TRBJ1-2 TRBV5-1 few . CASRRERYRNYGYTF TGCGCCAGCCGCAGGGAAAGGTATCGGAACTATGGCTACACCTTC
TRBJ1-1 TRBV5-6 . TRBD1 CASLQGAGRTEAFF TGTGCCAGCCTACAGGGGGCCGGTAGGACTGAAGCTTTCTTT
TRBJ2-7 TRBV5-8 . TRBD1 CASSQTPRQGGYEQYF TGTGCCAGCAGCCAAACCCCCCGACAGGGGGGCTACGAGCAGTACTTC
TRBJ2-7 TRBV27 few . CASSLGWATYEQYF TGTGCCAGCAGTTTGGGTTGGGCCACCTACGAGCAGTACTTC
TRBJ2-3 TRBV28 few . CASSLFWLPTDTQYF TGTGCCAGCAGTTTATTTTGGCTACCCACAGATACGCAGTATTTT
TRBJ2-7 TRBV3-1 once TRBD2 CASSQDGTSGIYEQYF TGTGCCAGCAGCCAAGATGGGACTAGCGGGATTTACGAGCAGTACTTC
TRBJ2-1 TRBV14 . . CASSPLWGENEQFF TGTGCCAGCAGCCCCCTGTGGGGAGAGAATGAGCAGTTCTTC